Below are 12 T cell receptor beta chains sequenced from a single sample in a study of T cells in Graves' hyperthyroidism and ophthalmopathy. Regions amplified from RNA transcripts were the TCR beta CDR3 regions. The TCR CDR3 first-round RT-PCR relied on the HTBI primer set. MiXCR was run by TCRdb on the multiplex PCR reads, yielding one entry per CDR3 protein. This sample has a few hundred thousand distinct CDR3 sequences, with less than 20% found just once. The sequenced sample consisted of blood. The source is a woman in her 30s with Graves' hyperthyroidism.

This clonotype was picked up a small number of times. The V and J genes are TRBV6-5 and TRBJ2-2; 9 nucleotides agree with TRBD1. J was trimmed by 16 bases and V by 0 bases; bases with no gene match: 9. The germline V gene encodes CDR1 MNHEY and CDR2 SVGAGI. The CDR3 contains 14 residues. The CDR3 nucleotides read TGTGCCAGCAGTTACTCGGAGGGACAGGGACCCCCGTTTTTT. It encodes CASSYSEGQGPPFF.

This clonotype was recorded many times. This chain links TRBV12-3 or TRBV12-4 with TRBJ2-3, with D possibly being TRBD1 (5 bases). The V end lost 6 bases, the J end lost 2 bases, and 6 bases lay between the germline ends. The CDR3 is 12 residues long. CDR3 loop: CASRDTTDTQYF. The CDR3 DNA reads TGTGCCAGCAGGGACACCACAGATACGCAGTATTTT.

V is TRBV10-3 and J is TRBJ2-2, with a possible D match to TRBD2 (6 bases). Per germline, CDR1 ENHRY and CDR2 SYGVKD. V was shortened by 3 bases and J by 4 bases, with 9 bases between the two germline ends. The CDR3 covers 14 residues. CDR3 bases: TGTGCCATCAGTGATAGGCGGGGCACCGGGGAGCTGTTTTTT. Its protein is CAISDRRGTGELFF.

At least ten counts were recorded for this clonotype. The rearrangement uses TRBV6-1 and TRBJ1-2; D uncertain. Germline loops: CDR1 MNHNS, CDR2 SASEGT. Trimming left V 5 bases short and J 3 bases short, with 13 bases between. This CDR3 has 14 amino acids. The CDR3 sequence is CASSYTRRDYGYTF. CDR3 nucleotides: TGTGCCAGCAGTTACACACGGCGGGACTATGGCTACACCTTC.

The CDR3 loop reads CASSRGTREETQYF. In nucleotides, the CDR3 is TGTGCCAGTAGTAGAGGGACTAGAGAAGAGACCCAGTACTTC. This rearrangement joins TRBV19 to TRBJ2-5; 8 positions agree with TRBD2. Germline trimming cut 4 bases from V and 3 bases from J; bases unmatched to any gene: 4. Germline V gives CDR1 LNHDA, CDR2 SQIVND (reference sequence). This CDR3 is 14 amino acids long.

J is TRBJ2-1 and V is TRBV19, with 14 bases aligning to TRBD2. V lost 8 bases to trimming and J lost 3 bases; unmatched junction nucleotides: 12. The germline V gene encodes CDR1 LNHDA and CDR2 SQIVND (reference sequence). The CDR3 runs 18 residues. This CDR3 reads CASAVGRLAGGNYNEQFF. CDR3 sequence (DNA): TGTGCCAGTGCGGTCGGGAGACTAGCGGGAGGGAACTACAATGAGCAGTTCTTC.

Details on this clonotype: It may be a read error: a sequence one base away is much more abundant. The chain joins TRBV7-2 to TRBJ2-1; D is possibly TRBD2 (6 bases). The CDR3 covers 15 residues. Germline V gives CDR1 SGHTA, CDR2 FQGNSA. The CDR3 here is CASSLNRESYNEQLF. The DNA of the CDR3 is TGTGCCAGCAGCTTGAACCGGGAGTCTTACAATGAGCAGCTCTTC.

Ten or more counts support this clonotype. This chain links TRBV20-1 with TRBJ2-2; no firm D call. Germline CDR1 is DFQATT and CDR2 is SNEGSKA (reference sequence). CDR3 length: 11 amino acids. Deletions cut 1 base from V and 6 bases from J, with 3 bases between. This chain's CDR3 is CSARGPGELFF. CDR3 in DNA: TGCAGTGCTAGAGGTCCCGGGGAGCTGTTTTTT.

This clonotype was picked up many times. The chain recombines TRBV12-3 or TRBV12-4 with TRBJ2-1, with D unresolved. This CDR3 is built from 14 residues. With 5 bases removed from V and 3 bases from J, the gap between germline ends came to 11 bases. The CDR3 nucleotides read TGTGCCAGCAGTCGGACGGTACTCTACAATGAGCAGTTCTTC. Protein: CASSRTVLYNEQFF.

Many counts were recorded for this clonotype. J is TRBJ2-1 and V is TRBV28; D possibly matches TRBD1 or TRBD2 (5 bases each). There are 16 residues in the CDR3. Germline V lookup: CDR1 MDHEN, CDR2 SYDVKM. Trimming took off 8 bases at V and 6 bases at J, with 23 bases between the two ends. The CDR3 sequence: CASSQPGTGRINEQFF. In DNA, the CDR3 is TGTGCCAGCTCCCAACCAGGGACGGGACGGATCAATGAGCAGTTCTTC.

This clonotype was recorded a few times. The V call is TRBV4-1, the J call TRBJ2-5; 7 nucleotides align to TRBD1. The CDR3 runs to 21 residues. The V gene's germline CDR1 is MGHRA and CDR2 YSYEKL. V gave up 3 bases and J gave up 3 bases; unmatched junction bases: 25. The CDR3: CASSHATEATGRPGPKETQYF. In nucleotides, the CDR3 is TGCGCCAGCAGCCACGCCACCGAGGCGACAGGGAGACCAGGCCCCAAAGAGACCCAGTACTTC.

This clonotype was seen ten or more times. The chain carries TRBV7-2 and TRBJ1-5; possibly TRBD1 for D (6 bases). The ends were cut back, 5 bases at V and 7 bases at J, with 12 bases in the middle. CDR3 length: 13 amino acids. Germline V gene sequence: CDR1 SGHTA, CDR2 FQGNSA. In nucleotides, the CDR3 is TGTGCCAGCAGCAACAGGGTGAGGCAGCCCCAGCATTTT. Its translation is CASSNRVRQPQHF.